These T cell receptor beta chains were read from a single sample in a study of T cells after posttransplantation cyclophosphamide. TCRdb keeps only in-frame clones here, not all; method: immunoSEQ multiplex PCR. This table holds over 8,500 clones, approximately 80% found once. The sample was PBMCs, taken after allogeneic stem cell transplant with posttransplant cyclophosphamide. The origin of the receptors is a female patient aged 50 to 60 who received an allogeneic stem cell transplant from a related donor, was CMV-positive, and had no GVHD. Some T cells may be supplied by the graft donor. Both conserved end residues are part of each CDR3. Fields, in order: clone size, J gene, V gene, D gene, CDR3 DNA, CDR3 protein. The D gene is left open where the match is weak. The size field is filled for only some rows; it gives once, few, many or a size class.

-,TRBJ2-2,TRBV19,TRBD2,TGTGCCAGTAGTATAGATCTGCCTAGCGGTACCGGGGAGCTGTTTTTT,CASSIDLPSGTGELFF
-,TRBJ2-3,TRBV30,TRBD1,TGTGCCTGGAGTGTAGGACAGGGGGCTACAGATACGCAGTATTTT,CAWSVGQGATDTQYF
-,TRBJ2-5,TRBV5-4,TRBD1,TGTGCCAGCAGCCGCGGGACAGGACGGCAAGAGACCCAGTACTTC,CASSRGTGRQETQYF
-,TRBJ1-5,TRBV2,TRBD1,TGTGCCAGCAGTACCGGACAGGAATATAGCAATCAGCCCCAGCATTTT,CASSTGQEYSNQPQHF
-,TRBJ2-3,TRBV29-1,-,TGCAGCGCCGGGACTCCATGGTCCACAGATACGCAGTATTTT,CSAGTPWSTDTQYF
-,TRBJ2-2,TRBV23-1,-,TGCGCCAGCAGGGGATGTTGTCAGGGGAACACCGGGGAGCTGTTTTTT,CASRGCCQGNTGELFF
-,TRBJ2-1,TRBV4-3,TRBD2,TGCGCCAGCAGCCAAGGGACTAGCGGGGACAATGAGCAGTTCTTC,CASSQGTSGDNEQFF
-,TRBJ2-7,TRBV6-6,-,TGTGCCAGCAGTCACGCTAGGAAAGGCTACGAGCAGTACTTC,CASSHARKGYEQYF
-,TRBJ2-5,TRBV30,TRBD2,TGTGCCTGGAGTGCTTATAGCGGGGGTTTGTTGTGGGAGAAAGAGACCCAGTACTTC,CAWSAYSGGLLWEKETQYF
-,TRBJ1-2,TRBV7-2,-,TGTGCCAGCAGCCAGAGCAGGGATGGGGGCTACACCTTC,CASSQSRDGGYTF
-,TRBJ2-1,TRBV11-3,-,TGTGCCAGCAGCTCAACAGGGCTAGGGAATGAGCAGTTCTTC,CASSSTGLGNEQFF
few,TRBJ1-5,TRBV4-1,TRBD1,TGCGCCAGCAGCCCCCGGACAGGGGACGGCAATCAGCCCCAGCATTTT,CASSPRTGDGNQPQHF
-,TRBJ2-5,TRBV6-6,-,TGTGCCAGCAGTTACTCGAGGAAAGAGACCCAGTACTTC,CASSYSRKETQYF
-,TRBJ2-7,TRBV11-2,TRBD1,TGTGCCAGCAGCTTCCCCCGGACAGGGTACCCCTACGAGCAGTACTTC,CASSFPRTGYPYEQYF
-,TRBJ2-3,TRBV30,-,TGTGCCTGGAGCCTACTACTCAGCTCCCCCACAGATACGCAGTATTTT,CAWSLLLSSPTDTQYF
-,TRBJ2-2,TRBV7-2,-,TGTGCCAGCAGCTTAGTCAACTCGCCCACCGGGGAGCTGTTTTTT,CASSLVNSPTGELFF
-,TRBJ1-2,TRBV28,-,TGTGCCAGCCGGGTGGCTAACAATGGCTACACCTTC,CASRVANNGYTF
-,TRBJ2-3,TRBV5-1,TRBD2,TGCGCCAGCAGCTTGGCTTCGCTAGCGGGGGCAGATACGCAGTATTTT,CASSLASLAGADTQYF
-,TRBJ1-2,TRBV10-3,-,TGTGCCATCAGTGAGTCGGGGGGATATGGCTACACCTTC,CAISESGGYGYTF
-,TRBJ2-3,TRBV2,-,TGTGCCAGCAGTGGGTTGCAGGGCGGCACAGATACGCAGTATTTT,CASSGLQGGTDTQYF
-,TRBJ1-2,TRBV27,-,TGTGCCAGCAGTCCGGGACTAGGGGTTCGAGGCTACACCTTC,CASSPGLGVRGYTF
-,TRBJ2-1,TRBV15,TRBD1,TGTGCCACCAGCAGAGACAGGGGGAACTCTTATGAGCAGTTCTTC,CATSRDRGNSYEQFF
-,TRBJ2-2,TRBV11-2,-,TGTGCCAGCAGCCTACGTGGTCTCACCGGGGAGCTGTTTTTT,CASSLRGLTGELFF
-,TRBJ1-2,TRBV29-1,TRBD1,TGCAGCGTTGAAACCGGGACAGGGGTTGGCTACACCTTC,CSVETGTGVGYTF
-,TRBJ1-1,TRBV19,TRBD1,TGTGCCAGTAGTATAGGGTCAGGGGGTCGGACTGAAGCTTTCTTT,CASSIGSGGRTEAFF
-,TRBJ2-3,TRBV30,TRBD2,TGTGCCTGGAGCGAACTAGCGGGGGGCACAGATACGCAGTATTTT,CAWSELAGGTDTQYF
-,TRBJ2-5,TRBV10-3,TRBD1,TGTGCCATCAGTGGGACAGGGGGCGAGATGGAGACCCAGTACTTC,CAISGTGGEMETQYF
-,TRBJ1-6,TRBV7-2,-,TGTGCCAGCAGCTCATCCAGCTCCTATAATTCACCCCTCCACTTT,CASSSSSSYNSPLHF
once,TRBJ2-7,TRBV5-1,TRBD1,TGCGCCAGCAGCTTGTCGGCCGATTTTTCGGGACAGTCCTACGAGCAGTACTTC,CASSLSADFSGQSYEQYF
-,TRBJ2-5,TRBV15,-,TGTGCCACCAGCAGAGACCCCGGACTACCGCCGACGGAGACCCAGTACTTC,CATSRDPGLPPTETQYF
-,TRBJ1-4,TRBV5-6,TRBD1,TGTGCCAGCAGCGCGGGACAGAGAAAACTGTTTTTT,CASSAGQRKLFF
-,TRBJ1-5,TRBV4-2,-,TGTGCCAGCAGCCCTTTAGGGGTCAGGGGCGGCAATCAGCCCCAGCATTTT,CASSPLGVRGGNQPQHF
-,TRBJ2-2,TRBV29-1,-,TGCAGCGTTGAAGATCCAGGGGGGACGAACACCGGGGAGCTGTTTTTT,CSVEDPGGTNTGELFF
-,TRBJ2-3,TRBV7-8,TRBD2,TGTGCCAGCAGCTTGCCCACCGGGACTAGCGGGGCCCCTAGCACAGATACGCAGTATTTT,CASSLPTGTSGAPSTDTQYF
-,TRBJ2-3,TRBV7-8,-,TGTGCCAGCAGCTTCCTGTTCGGACAGCTTACAGATACGCAGTATTTT,CASSFLFGQLTDTQYF
-,TRBJ1-2,TRBV23-1,TRBD1,TGCGCCAGCAGTCCACACAGGGGAAGCCACACCTTC,CASSPHRGSHTF
few,TRBJ1-4,TRBV5-4,-,TGTGCCAGCAGCCATGACAGGATAGCTGAAAAACTGTTTTTT,CASSHDRIAEKLFF
-,TRBJ1-1,TRBV19,-,TGTGCCAGTAGTATACGGGAAGACAAAATGAACACTGAAGCTTTCTTT,CASSIREDKMNTEAFF
-,TRBJ2-5,TRBV7-8,-,TGTGCCAGCAGCTTAGTGGGGGGCCAAGAGACCCAGTACTTC,CASSLVGGQETQYF
once,TRBJ2-7,TRBV7-2,-,TGTGCCAGCAGCTTGGTCGGGGTTAGCTCCTACGAGCAGTACTTC,CASSLVGVSSYEQYF
once,TRBJ2-5,TRBV10-3,-,TGTGCCACGTTAGGCACAGGGAAGGAGACCCAGTACTTC,CATLGTGKETQYF
-,TRBJ1-4,TRBV5-1,TRBD1,TGCGCCAGCAGCTTGGAAGGGACAGCAGCAACTAATGAAAAACTGTTTTTT,CASSLEGTAATNEKLFF
-,TRBJ2-7,TRBV21-1,-,TGTGCCAGCAGCAACCCGGAGGGGACAGTGCCTTATGGGATGGGCTACGAGCAGTACTTC,CASSNPEGTVPYGMGYEQYF
-,TRBJ2-3,TRBV11-1,TRBD2,TGTGCCAGCAGCTCACACCGACTAGCTTCAGACTATACGCAGTATTTT,CASSSHRLASDYTQYF
-,TRBJ1-3,TRBV19,TRBD1,TGTGCCAGTAGTAACCGAGGACAGGGAGGAAACACCATATATTTT,CASSNRGQGGNTIYF
-,TRBJ1-2,TRBV2,TRBD1,TGTGCCAGCAGCTCCGCGGGACAGAACTATGGCTACACCTTC,CASSSAGQNYGYTF
-,TRBJ2-3,TRBV19,-,TGTGCCAGTAGCCGAGCAGGGGAAGCCACAGATACGCAGTATTTT,CASSRAGEATDTQYF
-,TRBJ2-3,TRBV7-9,TRBD2,TGTGCCAGCAGCTTAACTACTAGCGGGGACACAGATACGCAGTATTTT,CASSLTTSGDTDTQYF
-,TRBJ2-2,TRBV29-1,TRBD1,TGCAGCGTTAAAACGCCGGGACAGGGAAGCGGGGAGCTGTTTTTT,CSVKTPGQGSGELFF
-,TRBJ2-7,TRBV5-6,TRBD1,TGTGCCAGCAGCTTGGAAACGACAGGGGGATACCTACACGAGCAGTACTTC,CASSLETTGGYLHEQYF
-,TRBJ2-3,TRBV15,TRBD2,TGTGCCACCGCTGGCGGGGGGGCTAAAGATACGCAGTATTTT,CATAGGGAKDTQYF